The present entry profiles one TCR beta chain with its context. The data derive from a study of regulatory T cells in long-lasting Graves disease. Arm-PCR of CDR3 regions with iRepertoire HTBI primers generated TCR beta libraries. TCRdb recomputed calls from the multiplex PCR reads with MiXCR, one row per CDR3 protein. Of around 460,000 distinct CDR3 sequences in the sample, 20% to 25% were seen once. This CDR3 comprises 14 residues. The V end lost 0 bases, the J end lost 2 bases, and 10 bases lay between the germline ends. Per the germline V gene, CDR1 is GTSNPN and CDR2 is SVGIG (reference sequence). Time point denoted: persistent/refractory GD, antithyroid drugs over 5 years with positive TRAb. Scientists built the TCR library using RNA that was extracted from PBMCs. Each of the patients was recruited from an endocrinology department situated in Xi'an, China.

The sequence was obtained from a female donor with Graves disease. The sample here was peripheral blood mononuclear cells (PBMCs), taken when the disease was refractory, from a patient treated with antithyroid drugs. The V call is TRBV30, the J call TRBJ2-5; no reliable D call. The CDR3 spells CAWSVHEGQETQYF. CDR3 nucleotide sequence: TGTGCCTGGAGTGTACATGAAGGTCAAGAGACCCAGTACTTC.